The sequence of this T cell receptor (beta chain) was determined in a study of identical twins. Study-level points and caveats: Beta out-of-frame sequences showed weaker excess sharing between twins.

cDNA carried unique molecular identifiers, and a universal primer site was added by template switching. MiXCR, applied by TCRdb to the 5' RACE reads, yields one record per CDR3 protein. The table has 300,000 to 400,000 distinct CDR3 sequences, around 9.7% seen once. With regard to this clonotype: Its specificity is unknown.

Germline CDR1 reads SNHLY; CDR2 reads FYNNEI. The V and J ends lost 6 bases and 8 bases, in that order; junction bases with no gene match: 10. The CDR3 covers 16 residues. The chain couples TRBV2 to TRBJ2-3; TRBD2 aligns across 14 bases. Sequencing input: naive T cells sorted from blood. The sequence came from a woman aged 50 to 60 in good health. Here the CDR3 DNA reads TGTGCCAGCAGGGCCGGGACTAGCGGGAGTGTTCGTACGCAGTATTTT. This sequence encodes CASRAGTSGSVRTQYF.